Described below is a single TCR beta chain sequence and its context. The sample originates from a study of OX40 agonist ivuxolimab in advanced cancers. Here immunoSEQ multiplex PCR was the method, and the copy in TCRdb shows in-frame clones only, minus some. Here the sample spans roughly 86,000 clones, roughly 92% being singletons. Between the trimmed V and J ends, which lost 3 bases and 3 bases, there was a span of 12 bases. The CDR3 sequence is 15 residues long. CDR1 is SGHKS, CDR2 YYEKEE, per germline (reference sequence). This rearrangement joins TRBV5-5 to TRBJ1-4; a weak D match, TRBD1 (6 bases). The source was CD4+ or CD8+ T cells sorted from blood, collected in a trial of the OX40 agonist ivuxolimab. This TCR was sampled from an adult with an advanced solid tumor such as melanoma, head and neck, liver or kidney cancer. The CDR3 region is CASSSNPGANEKLFF. The CDR3 DNA is TGTGCCAGCAGCTCAAACCCAGGGGCTAATGAAAAACTGTTTTTT.